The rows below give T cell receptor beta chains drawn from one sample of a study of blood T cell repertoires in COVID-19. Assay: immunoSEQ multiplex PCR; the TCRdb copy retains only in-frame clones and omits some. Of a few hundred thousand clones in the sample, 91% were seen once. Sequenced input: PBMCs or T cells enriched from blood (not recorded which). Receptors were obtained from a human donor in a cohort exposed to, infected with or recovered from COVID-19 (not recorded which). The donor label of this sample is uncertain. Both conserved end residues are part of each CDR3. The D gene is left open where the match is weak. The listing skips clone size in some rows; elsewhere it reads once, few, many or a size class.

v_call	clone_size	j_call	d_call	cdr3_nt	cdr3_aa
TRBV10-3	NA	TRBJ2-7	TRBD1	TGTGCCATCAGTGAGTCGACAGGGGGCACCTACGAGCAGTACTTC	CAISESTGGTYEQYF
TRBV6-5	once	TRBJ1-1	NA	TGTGCCAGCAGTCACAGGGCTCGCACTGAAGCTTTCTTT	CASSHRARTEAFF
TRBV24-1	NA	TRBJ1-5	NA	TGTGCCACCAGTGCTGGGAGAGGCAATCAGCCCCAGCATTTT	CATSAGRGNQPQHF
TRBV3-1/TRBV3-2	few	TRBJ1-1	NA	TGTGCCAGCAGCCAAATAGATATGAACACTGAAGCTTTCTTT	CASSQIDMNTEAFF
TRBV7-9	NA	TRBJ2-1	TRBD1	TGTGCCAGCAGCTTATCCCTGACAGGGGGTTCCTACAATGAGCAGTTCTTC	CASSLSLTGGSYNEQFF
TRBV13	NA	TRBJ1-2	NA	TGTGCCAGCAGCTTAGGCGGTCCCTATGGCTACACCTTC	CASSLGGPYGYTF
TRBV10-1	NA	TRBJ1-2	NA	TGCGCCAGCAGTGAGTCAGGTCAGGGTGGATGCTACACCTTC	CASSESGQGGCYTF
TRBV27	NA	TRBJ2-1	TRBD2	TGTGCCATTTCGGGGGGTGCCTACAATGAGCAGTTCTTC	CAISGGAYNEQFF
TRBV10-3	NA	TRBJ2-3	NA	TGTGCCATCAAGGCCCAGGGGCACTGGGATACGCAGTATTTT	CAIKAQGHWDTQYF
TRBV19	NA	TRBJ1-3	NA	TGTGCCAGTAGTCTCGCCAGTCGCTCTGGAAACACCATATATTTT	CASSLASRSGNTIYF
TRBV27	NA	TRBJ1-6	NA	TGTGCCAGCAGTTTATGGGCAGGGGCTGGAAATTCACCCCTCCACTTT	CASSLWAGAGNSPLHF
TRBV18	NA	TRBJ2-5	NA	TGTGCCAGCTCACGTTGGCCGCAAGAGACCCAGTACTTC	CASSRWPQETQYF
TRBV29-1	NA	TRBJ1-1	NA	TGCAGCGTTGAATGGGCCGGGGGCACTGAAGCTTTCTTT	CSVEWAGGTEAFF
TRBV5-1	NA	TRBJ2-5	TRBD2	TGCGCCAGCAGCTTTAGGGCTAGCGGGTTAGAGACCCAGTACTTC	CASSFRASGLETQYF
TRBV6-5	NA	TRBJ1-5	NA	TGTGCCAGCAGGAACAGGGTAGGTAGCCAGCCCCAGCATTTT	CASRNRVGSQPQHF
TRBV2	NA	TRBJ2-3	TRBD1	TGTGCCAGCAGCCAGGGACAGGGCCCCACAGATACGCAGTATTTT	CASSQGQGPTDTQYF
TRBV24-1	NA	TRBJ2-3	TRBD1	TGTGCCACCAGTGAACAGCAGGGGGCGCGTACAGATACGCAGTATTTT	CATSEQQGARTDTQYF
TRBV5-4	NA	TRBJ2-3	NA	TGTGCCAGCACCGAGAAAGCCGGCACAGATACGCAGTATTTT	CASTEKAGTDTQYF
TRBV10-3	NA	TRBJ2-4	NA	TGTGCCGCAGGTCAGGGGTTAGCCAAAAACATTCAGTACTTC	CAAGQGLAKNIQYF
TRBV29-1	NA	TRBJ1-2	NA	TGCAGCACCGATGGAGGCCTTAACTATGGCTACACCTTC	CSTDGGLNYGYTF
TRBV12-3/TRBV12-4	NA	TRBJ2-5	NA	TGTGCCAGCAGCTACCCTCAAGAGACCCAGTACTTC	CASSYPQETQYF
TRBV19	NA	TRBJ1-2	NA	TGTGCCAGTAGACAAGGGGAAGGCTACACCTTC	CASRQGEGYTF
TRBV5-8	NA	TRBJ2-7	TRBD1	TGTGCCAGCAGCTTGGACAGGGGGCGCACCTACGAGCAGTACTTC	CASSLDRGRTYEQYF
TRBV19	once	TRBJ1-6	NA	TGTGCCAGTAGCAGCGGGGGCTCCTATAATTCACCCCTCCACTTT	CASSSGGSYNSPLHF
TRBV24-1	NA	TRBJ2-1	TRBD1	TGTGCCACCAGTGAAGTGGGACAGGGGCCTGGGGGGGACTACAATGAGCAGTTCTTC	CATSEVGQGPGGDYNEQFF
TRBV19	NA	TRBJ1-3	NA	TGTGCCAGTAGTATACCCGGGACTGGAAACACCATATATTTT	CASSIPGTGNTIYF
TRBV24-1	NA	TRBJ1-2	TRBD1	TGTGCCACCAGTAGGACAGGAGATGGCTACACCTTC	CATSRTGDGYTF
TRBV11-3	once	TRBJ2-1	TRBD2	TGTGCCAGCAGCGTAGCGGGGGGGCCGTATGAGCAGTTCTTC	CASSVAGGPYEQFF
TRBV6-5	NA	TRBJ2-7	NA	TGTGCCAGCAGCCGGACAGAGAGCTACGAGCAGTACTTC	CASSRTESYEQYF
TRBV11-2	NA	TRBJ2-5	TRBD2	TGTGCCAGCAGCCCGAGGGCGGGGGGTTTGGGGGAGACCCAGTACTTC	CASSPRAGGLGETQYF
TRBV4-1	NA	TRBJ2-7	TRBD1	TGCGCCAGCAGCCAAGACAGGACAGGGACGCGGGAGCAGTACTTC	CASSQDRTGTREQYF
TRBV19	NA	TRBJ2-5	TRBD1	TGTGCCAGTAGTATAGCCGGACAGGGGCCAGAGACCCAGTACTTC	CASSIAGQGPETQYF
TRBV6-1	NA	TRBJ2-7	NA	TGTGCCAGCAGTGAAGGTTACTCCTACGAGCAGTACTTC	CASSEGYSYEQYF
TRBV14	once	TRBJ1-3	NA	TGTGCCAGCAGCCAAGTGTCATTACTCTCTGGAAACACCATATATTTT	CASSQVSLLSGNTIYF
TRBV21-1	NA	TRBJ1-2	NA	TGTGCCAGCAGCCCCGCCAAACGAGCTAACTATGGCTACACCTTC	CASSPAKRANYGYTF
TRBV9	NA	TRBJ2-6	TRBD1	TGTGCCAGCAGCGTAACCACAGGGGTAACAGGGGCCAACGTCCTGACTTTC	CASSVTTGVTGANVLTF
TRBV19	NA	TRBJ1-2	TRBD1	TGTGCCAGTAGTCCTCAGGGGGGCTACTATGGCTACACCTTC	CASSPQGGYYGYTF
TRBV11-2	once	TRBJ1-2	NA	TGTGCCAGCGAGGAGGGGCTTGGCTATGGCTACACCTTC	CASEEGLGYGYTF
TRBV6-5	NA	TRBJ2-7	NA	TGTGCCAGCAGTCCCCGGGACAAGACCTACGAGCAGTACTTC	CASSPRDKTYEQYF
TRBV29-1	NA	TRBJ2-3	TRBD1	TGCAGCGTTGGGGACAGGGGACGAACGGTTTTCACAGATACGCAGTATTTT	CSVGDRGRTVFTDTQYF
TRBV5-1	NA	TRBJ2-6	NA	TGCGCCAGCAGCCTTGGACACGTCCCAGCTGGGGCCAACGTCCTGACTTTC	CASSLGHVPAGANVLTF